This passage covers 4 T cell receptor beta chains from one sample sequenced in a study of Ad26.COV2.S vaccination and SARS-CoV-2 variants. Treatment in this sample: 15 to 20 received Ad26.COV2.S at low or high dose, single or two shots; 5 received placebo; per-sample allocation not given. The samples were gathered on day 63 after the first injection of vaccine or placebo. The table came from immunoSEQ multiplex PCR; TCRdb's copy has only in-frame clones and leaves some out. In the table there are 440,000 or so clones, about nine tenths of which are singletons. The material was peripheral blood, obtained in a trial of Ad26.COV2.S vaccine versus placebo. The receptors shown here come from a person between 18 and 65 years old who received the Ad26.COV2.S COVID-19 vaccine or a placebo.

The sample holds one count of this clone. This chain joins TRBV9 and TRBJ2-7; D call uncertain. The V and J ends lost 0 bases and 4 bases respectively, with 5 bases between them. This CDR3 spans 12 amino acids. The germline CDR1 and CDR2 sequences are SGDLS and YYNGEE. The CDR3 is CASSVVIYEQYF. DNA of the CDR3: TGTGCCAGCAGCGTAGTAATTTACGAGCAGTACTTC. The full variable domain, rest sourced from reference TRBV9 and TRBJ2-7, is DSGVTQTPKHLITATGQRVTLRCSPRSGDLSVYWYQQSLDQGLQFLIQYYNGEERAKGNILERFSAQQFPDLHSELNLSSLELGDSALYFCASSVVIYEQYFGPGTRLTVT.

The genes are TRBV5-1 and TRBJ1-2; 8 bases agree with TRBD1. From germline, CDR1 is SGHRS and CDR2 YFSETQ. Trimming at V came to 6 bases and at J to 4 bases, leaving 2 bases not matched to a gene. The CDR3 sequence is 12 residues long. CDR3 in amino acids: CASTGTGYGYTF. In DNA, the CDR3 is TGCGCCAGCACGGGGACAGGCTATGGCTACACCTTC.

The chain couples TRBV28 to TRBJ2-7; unclear D gene. The ends were cut back, 6 bases at V and 6 bases at J, with 12 bases in the middle. This CDR3 has 12 amino acids. From germline, CDR1 is MDHEN and CDR2 SYDVKM. The CDR3 sequence is CASSPRPSEQYF. CDR3 coding DNA: TGTGCCAGCAGCCCTCGACCTTCCGAGCAGTACTTC.

The chain combines TRBV21-1 with TRBJ2-6; the tabulated D call, TRBD2, remains unverified against the DNA. TRBV21-1 is flagged as a pseudogene. The CDR3 sequence is 17 residues long. CDR3 amino acids: CASSDRTAGSGANVLTF. The CDR3, as DNA: TGTGCCAGCAGTGATCGGACTGCCGGTTCTGGGGCCAACGTCCTGACTTTC.